A single sample is the source of the 15 T cell receptor beta chains below, sequenced in a study of T cells in Graves' hyperthyroidism and ophthalmopathy. RNA transcripts provided the source from which TCR beta CDR3 regions were amplified. Primed by the HTBI set, a first-round RT-PCR was run on the TCR CDR3. TCRdb reprocessed the multiplex PCR reads with MiXCR, giving one entry per CDR3 protein. The data hold about 350,000 distinct CDR3 sequences, with around 18% observed a single time. The source material was blood. The source is a woman aged 40 to 49 with Graves' ophthalmopathy.

This clonotype was recorded at least ten times. The chain employs TRBV10-3 and TRBJ2-7; 7 positions match TRBD1. The germline V gene has CDR1 ENHRY and CDR2 SYGVKD. The CDR3 spans 14 residues. V shed 4 bases and J 4 bases; nucleotides not matched to a gene: 7. The CDR3: CAISVLTGRYEQYF. The CDR3, as DNA: TGTGCCATCAGTGTCCTGACAGGGCGGTACGAGCAGTACTTC.

The chain uses TRBV10-3 and TRBJ2-2; 8 nucleotides line up with TRBD1. This CDR3 contains 15 residues. With V trimmed by 4 bases and J by 1 base, 2 bases remained unmatched. Germline CDR1 ENHRY, CDR2 SYGVKD. DNA of the CDR3: TGTGCCATCAGTGCCGGGACAGGGAACACCGGGGAGCTGTTTTTT. Translating gives CAISAGTGNTGELFF.

This clonotype showed up many times. The V and J genes are TRBV6-5 and TRBJ2-2, with TRBD2 matching 7 bases. Germline assignment: CDR1 MNHEY and CDR2 SVGAGI. CDR3 length: 16 residues. J gave up 4 bases and V 1 base, and 6 bases lay outside the gene matches. CDR3 residues: CASSYFPAGSTGELFF. The CDR3 DNA reads as TGTGCCAGCAGTTACTTTCCAGCGGGAAGCACCGGGGAGCTGTTTTTT.

This clonotype is labeled medium-sized. V gene TRBV28 combines with J gene TRBJ2-7; D is possibly TRBD2 (6 bases). Germline-derived CDR1 and CDR2 are MDHEN and SYDVKM. The CDR3 length is 15 residues. Trimming took off 5 bases at V and 0 bases at J, with 14 bases between the two ends. The CDR3 nucleotides are TGTGCCAGCAGTGGTGAGGGAGGATACTCCTACGAGCAGTACTTC. Amino acids: CASSGEGGYSYEQYF.

Ten or more counts support this clonotype. CDR3 nucleotide sequence: TGTGCCAGCACCAACACCGGGGGCTCCTACGAGCAGTACTTC. Amino acid sequence: CASTNTGGSYEQYF. The chain is built from TRBV6-1 and TRBJ2-7; maybe TRBD2 (6 bases). The CDR3 consists of 14 residues. CDR1 is MNHNS and CDR2 is SASEGT in the germline V gene. Trimming took off 7 bases at V and 0 bases at J, with 13 bases between the two ends.

This clonotype has ten or more counts. This chain uses TRBV6-2 or TRBV6-3 with TRBJ1-1; D is unresolved. CDR1 is MNHEY and CDR2 is SVGEGT in the germline V gene. This CDR3 has 14 amino acids. Trimming removed 2 bases from V and 0 bases from J, with 7 bases in between. The CDR3 protein is CASSYGRLNTEAFF. The CDR3 region has the DNA TGTGCCAGCAGTTACGGAAGGCTGAACACTGAAGCTTTCTTT.

This clonotype appeared many times. The rearrangement links TRBV2 to TRBJ1-2; tentatively, D is TRBD1 (5 bases). The CDR3 loop spans 13 amino acids. With 7 bases removed from V and 8 bases from J, the gap between germline ends came to 17 bases. Per the germline V gene, CDR1 is SNHLY and CDR2 is FYNNEI. The CDR3 here is CASTPGGAAGYTF. Written as DNA, the CDR3 is TGTGCCAGCACCCCTGGAGGGGCGGCCGGCTACACCTTC.

As concerns this clonotype: This sequence may be a read error, since a much larger clone differs from it by one base. V and J are TRBV28 and TRBJ1-2, with D unclear. The CDR3 is made up of 12 amino acids. Germline V gives CDR1 MDHEN, CDR2 SYDVKM. The V and J ends lost 7 bases and 8 bases respectively, with 14 bases between them. The CDR3 spells CASITVRRGYTF. The DNA of the CDR3 is TGTGCCAGCATCACCGTACGAAGGGGCTACACCTTC.

Many counts were recorded for this clonotype. The rearrangement links TRBV24-1 to TRBJ1-1; no reliable D call. The V end lost 6 bases, the J end lost 2 bases, and 6 bases lay between the germline ends. CDR3 length equals 12 residues. Germline loops: CDR1 KGHDR, CDR2 SFDVKD. The CDR3 sequence: CATSTGNTEAFF. The CDR3 DNA reads TGTGCCACCAGTACGGGCAACACTGAAGCTTTCTTT.

This clonotype was seen many times. The chain is built from TRBV19 and TRBJ1-1; weak D call: TRBD1 (5 bases). Germline V gene data show CDR1 as LNHDA and CDR2 as SQIVND (reference sequence). Trimming removed 5 bases from V and 0 bases from J, with 13 bases in between. The CDR3 runs 15 residues. The CDR3 DNA sequence: TGTGCCAGTAGTGTCTCTACAGGTCTGAACACTGAAGCTTTCTTT. This codes for CASSVSTGLNTEAFF.

This clonotype was counted ten times or more. J is TRBJ2-3 and V is TRBV20-1, with 7 bases lining up with TRBD1. Germline V gene lookup returns CDR1 DFQATT and CDR2 SNEGSKA (reference sequence). The V segment lost 5 bases and the J segment 3 bases; nucleotides outside the gene matches: 11. The CDR3 extends over 15 amino acids. The CDR3 region has the DNA TGCAGTGCTCCGACTCCGACAGGGAAAACAGATACGCAGTATTTT. It specifies CSAPTPTGKTDTQYF.

This clonotype came up many times. This chain connects TRBV12-3 or TRBV12-4 to TRBJ2-6; D unresolved. The CDR3 extends over 15 amino acids. V dropped 2 bases and J dropped 1 base, with 6 bases sitting between them. CDR3 sequence (DNA): TGTGCCAGCAGTTTACAGTCTTCTGGGGCCAACGTCCTGACTTTC. This encodes CASSLQSSGANVLTF.

The gene calls are TRBV15 and TRBJ2-7, with 7 bases that match TRBD1. J gave up 2 bases and V 2 bases, and 3 bases lay outside the gene matches. This CDR3 comprises 14 residues. CDR1 LNHNV and CDR2 YYDKDF come from the germline V gene (reference sequence). CDR3 amino acids: CATSRRTGAYEQYF. As DNA, the CDR3 is TGTGCCACCAGCAGACGGACAGGAGCCTACGAGCAGTACTTC.

This clonotype occurred many times. V is TRBV29-1 and J is TRBJ1-2, with 7 bases matching TRBD1. Germline V CDR1 and CDR2: SQVTM, ANQGSEA. V lost 6 bases, J lost 4 bases, and 11 bases stayed unmatched. The CDR3 consists of 14 residues. The CDR3: CSVSLSRQGYGYTF. For the CDR3, the DNA is TGCAGCGTGAGCTTATCTAGACAGGGCTATGGCTACACCTTC.

CDR3 coding DNA: TGTGCCAGCAGCCAAGATGGCCCTTATAGTGGCCGGCGCAGACAGCCCCAGCATTTT. This sequence encodes CASSQDGPYSGRRRQPQHF. This sequence joins TRBV3-1 and TRBJ1-5; D unclear. Per germline, CDR1 LGHDT and CDR2 YNNKEL (reference sequence). Deletions cut 0 bases from V and 7 bases from J, with 25 bases between. The CDR3 has 19 amino acids.